Listed below are T cell receptor beta chains from one sample, sequenced in a study of cytomegalovirus exposure and HLA in healthy donors. Libraries were prepared by immunoSEQ multiplex PCR; TCRdb keeps only in-frame clonotypes and omits some of them. The table includes roughly 110,000 clones, approximately 79% detected once. What was sequenced was PBMCs. The receptors originated from a man aged 18 to 35 in good health and CMV-seronegative. CDR3s include the opening cysteine and the closing phenylalanine or tryptophan. Fields, in order: CDR3 DNA, CDR3 protein, clone size, D gene, J gene, V gene. A D gene is named only where the DNA matches it firmly. Not every row has a clone size; where given, it reads once, few, many or a size class.

DNA: TGCGCCAGCAGCCAAGATTCGGCGACGGGGGGCTACACCTTC
CDR3: CASSQDSATGGYTF
size: .
D: .
J: TRBJ1-2
V: TRBV4-3

DNA: TGTGCCAGCTCACCGGGGGGGCTCGCTGAAGCTTTCTTT
CDR3: CASSPGGLAEAFF
size: .
D: .
J: TRBJ1-1
V: TRBV18

DNA: TGTGCCAGCAGCTTTGACGGCTCGGGCACCGGGGAGCTGTTTTTT
CDR3: CASSFDGSGTGELFF
size: .
D: .
J: TRBJ2-2
V: TRBV5-6

DNA: TGTGCCAGCAGCTCCGGGGTCCCCTCCTACAATGAGCAGTTCTTC
CDR3: CASSSGVPSYNEQFF
size: .
D: .
J: TRBJ2-1
V: TRBV7-2

DNA: TGCGCCAGCAGGAATCTTGGTGCGGAGGGCAAAAACATTCAGTACTTC
CDR3: CASRNLGAEGKNIQYF
size: .
D: .
J: TRBJ2-4
V: TRBV5-1

DNA: TGTGCCAGCAGCTTAGGTACAGGGGATTACGAGACCCAGTACTTC
CDR3: CASSLGTGDYETQYF
size: .
D: TRBD1
J: TRBJ2-5
V: TRBV7-2

DNA: TGTGCCAGCAGTCCCGGACAGTACGAGACGCTCACCTTC
CDR3: CASSPGQYETLTF
size: .
D: .
J: TRBJ1-2
V: TRBV5-4

DNA: TGTGCCAGCAGCGCCGGGACAGGGTCTTATGGCTACACCTTC
CDR3: CASSAGTGSYGYTF
size: .
D: TRBD1
J: TRBJ1-2
V: TRBV7-2

DNA: TGTGCCAGCAGTTTTGAACGATCCGAGACAGGCTACGAGCAGTACTTC
CDR3: CASSFERSETGYEQYF
size: .
D: .
J: TRBJ2-7
V: TRBV2

DNA: TGTGCCACCGCGTCGACTAGCCACCAAGAGACCCAGTACTTC
CDR3: CATASTSHQETQYF
size: .
D: TRBD2
J: TRBJ2-5
V: TRBV6-1

DNA: TGTGCCAGTAACAGGGGGGACTATGGCTACACCTTC
CDR3: CASNRGDYGYTF
size: .
D: TRBD1
J: TRBJ1-2
V: TRBV19

DNA: TGTGCCAGCAGCCCAACAGGGTACGGCCGGGGCTACACCTTC
CDR3: CASSPTGYGRGYTF
size: .
D: .
J: TRBJ1-2
V: TRBV6-5

DNA: TGTGCCAGCAGCCCGGACAGCGAAGAGACCCAGTACTTC
CDR3: CASSPDSEETQYF
size: few
D: .
J: TRBJ2-5
V: TRBV5-6

DNA: TGTGCCAGCCGGAGTGCAGTAATAGGCGGCTACACCTTC
CDR3: CASRSAVIGGYTF
size: .
D: .
J: TRBJ1-2
V: TRBV27

DNA: TGTGCCAGAAGGGTCGGGGGGATAAGGGGCTCCTACGAGCAGTACTTC
CDR3: CARRVGGIRGSYEQYF
size: few
D: TRBD2
J: TRBJ2-7
V: TRBV19

DNA: TGTGCCAGCAGTACCACCGGGGGGTCTTCGAACAAGCAGTACTTC
CDR3: CASSTTGGSSNKQYF
size: .
D: TRBD2
J: TRBJ2-7
V: TRBV14

DNA: TGCGCCAGCAGCTTGGGGGGGGTCATGTTCCCCCACACTGAAGCTTTCTTT
CDR3: CASSLGGVMFPHTEAFF
size: .
D: .
J: TRBJ1-1
V: TRBV5-1

DNA: TGCAGTGCTATATATTCTAATACGCAGTATTTT
CDR3: CSAIYSNTQYF
size: .
D: .
J: TRBJ2-3
V: TRBV20-1

DNA: TGTGCCAGCAGTGGGGCCTCAGAGACCCAGTACTTC
CDR3: CASSGASETQYF
size: .
D: .
J: TRBJ2-5
V: TRBV2

DNA: TGTGCCAGCACCCATAGTTTCACCCGAACCACTACTTATGGCTTCACCTTC
CDR3: CASTHSFTRTTTYGFTF
size: .
D: .
J: TRBJ1-2
V: TRBV7-9

DNA: TGTGCCAGCAGTTTATCCCTCGGACTAGCGGCGAACACCGGGGAGCTGTTTTTT
CDR3: CASSLSLGLAANTGELFF
size: .
D: TRBD2
J: TRBJ2-2
V: TRBV28

DNA: TGCGCCAGCAGCCAAGATACAGGGGGACTTCGGGGCGAGCAGTACTTC
CDR3: CASSQDTGGLRGEQYF
size: .
D: TRBD1
J: TRBJ2-7
V: TRBV4-3

DNA: TGTGCCAGCAGCCGCGCTAGACAGGATAACTATGGCTACACCTTC
CDR3: CASSRARQDNYGYTF
size: .
D: .
J: TRBJ1-2
V: TRBV7-9

DNA: TGTGCCAGCAGCTTAAGTGGCAACACTGAAGCTTTCTTT
CDR3: CASSLSGNTEAFF
size: .
D: .
J: TRBJ1-1
V: TRBV7-8

DNA: TGCGCCAGCAGCTTGATCTCTTACAATGAGCAGTTCTTC
CDR3: CASSLISYNEQFF
size: .
D: .
J: TRBJ2-1
V: TRBV5-1